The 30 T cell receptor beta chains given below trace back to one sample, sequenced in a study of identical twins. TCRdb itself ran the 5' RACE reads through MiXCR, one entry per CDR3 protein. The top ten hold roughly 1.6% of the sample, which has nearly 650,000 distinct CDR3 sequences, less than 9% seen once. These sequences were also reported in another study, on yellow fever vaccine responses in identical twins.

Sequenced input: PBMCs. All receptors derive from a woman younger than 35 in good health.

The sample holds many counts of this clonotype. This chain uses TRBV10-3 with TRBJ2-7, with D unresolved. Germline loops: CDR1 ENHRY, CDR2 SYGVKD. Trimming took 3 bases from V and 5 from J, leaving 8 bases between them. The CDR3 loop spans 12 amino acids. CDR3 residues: CAISDSANEQYF. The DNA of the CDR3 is TGTGCCATCAGTGATTCAGCAAACGAGCAGTACTTC.

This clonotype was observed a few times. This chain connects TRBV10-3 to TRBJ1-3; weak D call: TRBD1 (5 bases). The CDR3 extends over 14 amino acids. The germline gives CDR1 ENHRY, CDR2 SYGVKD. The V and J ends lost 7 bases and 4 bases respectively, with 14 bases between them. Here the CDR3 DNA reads TGTGCCATCATGCAGGGCGGTTTAGGAAACACCATATATTTT. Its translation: CAIMQGGLGNTIYF.

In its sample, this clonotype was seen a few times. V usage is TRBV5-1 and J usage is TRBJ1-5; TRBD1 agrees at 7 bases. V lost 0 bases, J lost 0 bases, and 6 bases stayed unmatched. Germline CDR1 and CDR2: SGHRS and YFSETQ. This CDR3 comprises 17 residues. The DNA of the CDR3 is TGCGCCAGCAGCTTGGTCCCTACAGGGGTTAGCAATCAGCCCCAGCATTTT. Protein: CASSLVPTGVSNQPQHF.

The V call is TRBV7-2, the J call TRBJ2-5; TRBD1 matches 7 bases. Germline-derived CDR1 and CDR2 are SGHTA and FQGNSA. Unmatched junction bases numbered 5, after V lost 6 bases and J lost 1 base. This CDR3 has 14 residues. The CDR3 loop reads CASSQTGPQETQYF. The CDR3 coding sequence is TGTGCCAGCAGTCAGACAGGGCCCCAAGAGACCCAGTACTTC.

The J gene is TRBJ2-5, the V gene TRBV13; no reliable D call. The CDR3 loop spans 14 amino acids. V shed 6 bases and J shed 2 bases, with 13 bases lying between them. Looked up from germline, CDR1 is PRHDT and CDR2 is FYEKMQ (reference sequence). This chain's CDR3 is CASSLRTQQETQYF. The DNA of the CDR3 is TGTGCCAGCAGTTTGAGAACTCAGCAAGAGACCCAGTACTTC.

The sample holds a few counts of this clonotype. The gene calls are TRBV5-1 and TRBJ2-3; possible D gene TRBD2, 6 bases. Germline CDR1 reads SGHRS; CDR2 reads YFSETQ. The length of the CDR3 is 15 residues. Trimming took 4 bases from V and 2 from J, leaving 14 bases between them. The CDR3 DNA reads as TGCGCCAGCAGCATGGTGGGGGGATACACAGATACGCAGTATTTT. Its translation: CASSMVGGYTDTQYF.

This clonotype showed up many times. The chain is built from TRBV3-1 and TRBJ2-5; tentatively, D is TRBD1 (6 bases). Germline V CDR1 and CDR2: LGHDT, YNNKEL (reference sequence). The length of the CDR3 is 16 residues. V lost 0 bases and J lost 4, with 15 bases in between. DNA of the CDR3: TGTGCCAGCAGCCAAGAAGGGGGACATAGTAGAGAGACCCAGTACTTC. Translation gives CASSQEGGHSRETQYF.

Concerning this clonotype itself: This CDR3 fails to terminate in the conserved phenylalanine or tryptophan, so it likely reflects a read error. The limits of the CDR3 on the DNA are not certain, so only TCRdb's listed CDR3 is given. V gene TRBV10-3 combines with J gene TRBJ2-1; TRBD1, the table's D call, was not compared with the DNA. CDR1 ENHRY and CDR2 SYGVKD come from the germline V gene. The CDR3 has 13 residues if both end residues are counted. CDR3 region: CAISADSTNRVQV.

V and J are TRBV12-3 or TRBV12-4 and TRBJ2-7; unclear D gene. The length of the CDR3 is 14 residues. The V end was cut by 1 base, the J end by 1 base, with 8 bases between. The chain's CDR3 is CASSLGVLSYEQYF. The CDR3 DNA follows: TGTGCCAGCAGTTTAGGCGTATTATCCTACGAGCAGTACTTC.

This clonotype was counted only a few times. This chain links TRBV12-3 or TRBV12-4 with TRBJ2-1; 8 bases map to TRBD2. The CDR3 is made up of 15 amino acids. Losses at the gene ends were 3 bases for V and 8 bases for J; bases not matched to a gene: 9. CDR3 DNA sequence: TGTGCCAGCAGTTTTTCGGGAGGGCTTCAAGATGAGCAGTTCTTC. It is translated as CASSFSGGLQDEQFF.

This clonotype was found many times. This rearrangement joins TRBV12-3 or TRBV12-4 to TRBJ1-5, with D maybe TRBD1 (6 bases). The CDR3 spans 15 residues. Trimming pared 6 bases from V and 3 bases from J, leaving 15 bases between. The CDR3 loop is CASRSDTGTNQPQHF. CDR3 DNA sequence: TGTGCCAGCAGATCCGATACAGGGACCAATCAGCCCCAGCATTTT.

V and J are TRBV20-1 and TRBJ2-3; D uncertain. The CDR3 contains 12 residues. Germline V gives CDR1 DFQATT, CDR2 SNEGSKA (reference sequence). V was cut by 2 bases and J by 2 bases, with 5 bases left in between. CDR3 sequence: CSARQYTDTQYF. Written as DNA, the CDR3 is TGCAGTGCTAGACAATACACAGATACGCAGTATTTT.

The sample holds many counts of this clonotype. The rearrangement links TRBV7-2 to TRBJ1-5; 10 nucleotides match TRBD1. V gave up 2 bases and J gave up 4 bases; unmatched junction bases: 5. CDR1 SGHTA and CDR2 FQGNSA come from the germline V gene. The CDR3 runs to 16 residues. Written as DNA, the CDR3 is TGTGCCAGCAGCTTATTTGGGGACAGGGGAAATCAGCCCCAGCATTTT. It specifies CASSLFGDRGNQPQHF.

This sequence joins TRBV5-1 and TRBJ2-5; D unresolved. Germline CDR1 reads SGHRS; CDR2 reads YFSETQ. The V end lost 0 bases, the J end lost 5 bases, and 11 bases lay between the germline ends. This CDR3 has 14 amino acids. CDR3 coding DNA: TGCGCCAGCAGCTTGGACGGTTATTCGGAGACCCAGTACTTC. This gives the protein CASSLDGYSETQYF.

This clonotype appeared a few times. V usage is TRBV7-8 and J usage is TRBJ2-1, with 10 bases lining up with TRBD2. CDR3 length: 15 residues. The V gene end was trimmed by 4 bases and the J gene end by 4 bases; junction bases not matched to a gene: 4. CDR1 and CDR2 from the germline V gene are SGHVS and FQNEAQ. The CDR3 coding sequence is TGTGCCAGCAGCTCTACTAGCGGGGTTTACAATGAGCAGTTCTTC. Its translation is CASSSTSGVYNEQFF.

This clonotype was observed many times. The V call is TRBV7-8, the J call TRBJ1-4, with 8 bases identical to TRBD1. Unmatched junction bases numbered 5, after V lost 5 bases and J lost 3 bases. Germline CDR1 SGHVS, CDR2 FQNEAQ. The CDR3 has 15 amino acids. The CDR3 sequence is CASSHVTGANEKLFF. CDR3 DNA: TGTGCCAGCAGCCACGTGACAGGGGCTAATGAAAAACTGTTTTTT.

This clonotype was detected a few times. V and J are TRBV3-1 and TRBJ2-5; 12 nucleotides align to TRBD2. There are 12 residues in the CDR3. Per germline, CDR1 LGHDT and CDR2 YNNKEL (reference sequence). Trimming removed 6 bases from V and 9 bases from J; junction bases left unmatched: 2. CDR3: CASRGLAGPQYF. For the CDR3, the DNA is TGTGCCAGCAGAGGACTAGCGGGGCCCCAGTACTTC.

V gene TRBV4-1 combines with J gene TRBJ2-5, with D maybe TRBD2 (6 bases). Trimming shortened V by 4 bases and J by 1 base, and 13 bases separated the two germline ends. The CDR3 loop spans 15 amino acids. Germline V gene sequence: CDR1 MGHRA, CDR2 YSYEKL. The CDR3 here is CASSPFAGLQETQYF. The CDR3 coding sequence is TGCGCCAGCAGCCCATTTGCGGGGCTCCAAGAGACCCAGTACTTC.

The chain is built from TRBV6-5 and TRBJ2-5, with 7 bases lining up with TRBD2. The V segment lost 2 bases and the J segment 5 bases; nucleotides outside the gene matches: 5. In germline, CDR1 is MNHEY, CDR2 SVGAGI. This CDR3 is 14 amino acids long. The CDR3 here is CASSYRLGGETQYF. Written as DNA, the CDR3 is TGTGCCAGCAGTTACAGGCTCGGGGGGGAGACCCAGTACTTC.

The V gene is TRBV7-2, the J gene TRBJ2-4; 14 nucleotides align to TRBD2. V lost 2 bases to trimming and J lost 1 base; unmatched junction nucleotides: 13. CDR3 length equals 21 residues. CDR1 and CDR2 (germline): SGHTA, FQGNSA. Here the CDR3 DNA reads TGTGCCAGCAGCTTACCGACCGGGACTAGCGGGAGTCAGGTTGCCAAAAACATTCAGTACTTC. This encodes CASSLPTGTSGSQVAKNIQYF.

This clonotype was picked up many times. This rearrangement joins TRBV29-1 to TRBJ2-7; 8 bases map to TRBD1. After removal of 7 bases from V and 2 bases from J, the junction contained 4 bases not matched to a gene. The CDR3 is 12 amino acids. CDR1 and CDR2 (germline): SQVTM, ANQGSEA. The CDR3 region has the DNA TGCAGCGCTGGGACAGGTACCTACGAGCAGTACTTC. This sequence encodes CSAGTGTYEQYF.

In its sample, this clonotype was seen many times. The CDR3 nucleotides read TGCAGCGTTGTGTCCCTAGCGGGAGGCCAAGGTGGCAATGAGCAGTTCTTC. Amino acids: CSVVSLAGGQGGNEQFF. The V call is TRBV29-1, the J call TRBJ2-1; TRBD2 agrees at 11 bases. V was pared by 4 bases and J by 6 bases, with 14 bases of the junction left unmatched. Germline V gene lookup returns CDR1 SQVTM and CDR2 ANQGSEA. This CDR3 has 17 amino acids.

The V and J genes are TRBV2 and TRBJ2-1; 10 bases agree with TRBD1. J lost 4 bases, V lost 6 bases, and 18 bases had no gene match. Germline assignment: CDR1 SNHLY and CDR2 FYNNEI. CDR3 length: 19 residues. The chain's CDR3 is CASREPWRGQGLGYNEQFF. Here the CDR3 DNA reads TGTGCCAGCAGAGAACCTTGGAGGGGACAGGGGTTAGGGTACAATGAGCAGTTCTTC.

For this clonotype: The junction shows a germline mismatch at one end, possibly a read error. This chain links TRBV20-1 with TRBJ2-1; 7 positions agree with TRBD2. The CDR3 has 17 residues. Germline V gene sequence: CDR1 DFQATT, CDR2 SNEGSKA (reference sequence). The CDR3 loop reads CCASSAGAHVAYNEQFF. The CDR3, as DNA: TGCTGTGCTAGTTCGGCGGGAGCCCACGTGGCCTACAATGAGCAGTTCTTC.

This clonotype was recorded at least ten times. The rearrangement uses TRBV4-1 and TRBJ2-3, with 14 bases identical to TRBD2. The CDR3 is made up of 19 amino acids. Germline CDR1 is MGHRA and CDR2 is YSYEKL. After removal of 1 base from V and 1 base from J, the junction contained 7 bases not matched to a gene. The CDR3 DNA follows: TGCGCCAGCAGCCAAGGGGGGACTAGCGGGGGCTGGGGCACAGATACGCAGTATTTT. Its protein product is CASSQGGTSGGWGTDTQYF.

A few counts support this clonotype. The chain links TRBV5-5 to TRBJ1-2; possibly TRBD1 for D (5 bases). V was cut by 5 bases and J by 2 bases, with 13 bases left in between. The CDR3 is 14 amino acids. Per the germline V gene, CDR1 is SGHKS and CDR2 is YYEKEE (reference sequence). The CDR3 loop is CASSDSWGNYGYTF. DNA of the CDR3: TGTGCCAGCAGTGACAGTTGGGGAAACTATGGCTACACCTTC.

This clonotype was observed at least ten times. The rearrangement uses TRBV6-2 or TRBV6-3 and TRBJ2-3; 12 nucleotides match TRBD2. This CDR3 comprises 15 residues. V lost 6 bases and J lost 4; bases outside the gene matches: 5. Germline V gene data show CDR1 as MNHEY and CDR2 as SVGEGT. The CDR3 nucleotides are TGTGCCAGCAGCAGACTAGCGGGGGTGGCAGATACGCAGTATTTT. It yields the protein CASSRLAGVADTQYF.

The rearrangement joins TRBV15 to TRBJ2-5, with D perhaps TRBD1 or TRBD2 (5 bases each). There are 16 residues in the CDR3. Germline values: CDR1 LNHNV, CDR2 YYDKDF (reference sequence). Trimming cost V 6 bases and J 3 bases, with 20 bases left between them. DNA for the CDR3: TGTGCCACCAGAGGCCTTGGGACCGACCTAGAAGAGACCCAGTACTTC. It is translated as CATRGLGTDLEETQYF.

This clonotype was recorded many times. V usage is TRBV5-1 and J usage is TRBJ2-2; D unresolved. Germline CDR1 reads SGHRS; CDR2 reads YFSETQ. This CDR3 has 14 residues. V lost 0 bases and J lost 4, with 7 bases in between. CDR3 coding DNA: TGCGCCAGCAGCTTGGAAGGGATCACCGGGGAGCTGTTTTTT. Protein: CASSLEGITGELFF.

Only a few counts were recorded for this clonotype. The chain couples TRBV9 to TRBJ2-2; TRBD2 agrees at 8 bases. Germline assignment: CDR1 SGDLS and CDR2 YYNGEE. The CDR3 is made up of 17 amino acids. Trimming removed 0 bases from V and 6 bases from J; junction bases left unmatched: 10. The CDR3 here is CASSVEPAGGEAGELFF. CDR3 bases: TGTGCCAGCAGCGTAGAGCCCGCCGGGGGGGAAGCCGGGGAGCTGTTTTTT.